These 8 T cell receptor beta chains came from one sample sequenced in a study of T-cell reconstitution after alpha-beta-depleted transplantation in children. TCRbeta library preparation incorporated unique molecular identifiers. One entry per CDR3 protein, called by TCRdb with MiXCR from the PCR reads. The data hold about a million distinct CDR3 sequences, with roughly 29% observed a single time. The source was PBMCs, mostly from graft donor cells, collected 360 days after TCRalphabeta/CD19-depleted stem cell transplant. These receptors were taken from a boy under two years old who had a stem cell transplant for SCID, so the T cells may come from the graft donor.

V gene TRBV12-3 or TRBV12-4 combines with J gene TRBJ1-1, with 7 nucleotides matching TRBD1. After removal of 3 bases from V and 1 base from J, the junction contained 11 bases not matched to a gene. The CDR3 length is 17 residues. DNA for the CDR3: TGTGCCAGCAGTTTCTCCCTCGGGACAGACCAGAACACTGAAGCTTTCTTT. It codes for CASSFSLGTDQNTEAFF.

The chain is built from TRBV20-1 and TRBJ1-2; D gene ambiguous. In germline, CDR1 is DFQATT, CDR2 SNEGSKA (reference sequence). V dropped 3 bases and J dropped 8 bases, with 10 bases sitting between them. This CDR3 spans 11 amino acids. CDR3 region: CSASVREGYTF. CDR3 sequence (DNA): TGCAGTGCTAGCGTGCGGGAAGGCTACACCTTC.

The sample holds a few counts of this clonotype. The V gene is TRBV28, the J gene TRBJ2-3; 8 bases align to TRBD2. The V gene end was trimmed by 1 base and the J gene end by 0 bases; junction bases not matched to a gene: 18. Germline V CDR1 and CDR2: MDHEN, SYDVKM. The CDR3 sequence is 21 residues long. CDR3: CASSLFERFRWTSYSTDTQYF. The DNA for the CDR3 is TGTGCCAGCAGTTTATTTGAAAGGTTCCGTTGGACTAGCTATAGCACAGATACGCAGTATTTT.

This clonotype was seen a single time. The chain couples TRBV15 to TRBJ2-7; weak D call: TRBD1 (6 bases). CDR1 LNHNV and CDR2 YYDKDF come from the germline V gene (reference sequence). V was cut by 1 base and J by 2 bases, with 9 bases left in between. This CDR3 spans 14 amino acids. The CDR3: CATSRGQGTYEQYF. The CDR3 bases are TGTGCCACCAGCAGAGGGCAGGGGACCTACGAGCAGTACTTC.

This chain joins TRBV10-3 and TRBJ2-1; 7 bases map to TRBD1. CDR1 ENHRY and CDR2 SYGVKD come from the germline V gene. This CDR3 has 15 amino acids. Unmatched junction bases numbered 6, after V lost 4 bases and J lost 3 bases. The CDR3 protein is CAISGATGNYNEQFF. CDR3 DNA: TGTGCCATCAGTGGAGCGACAGGGAACTACAATGAGCAGTTCTTC.

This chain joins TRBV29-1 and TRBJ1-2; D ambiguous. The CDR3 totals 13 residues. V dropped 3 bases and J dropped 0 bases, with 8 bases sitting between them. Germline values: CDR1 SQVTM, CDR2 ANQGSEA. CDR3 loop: CSVDRVPNYGYTF. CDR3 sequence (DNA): TGCAGCGTTGATAGGGTTCCTAACTATGGCTACACCTTC.

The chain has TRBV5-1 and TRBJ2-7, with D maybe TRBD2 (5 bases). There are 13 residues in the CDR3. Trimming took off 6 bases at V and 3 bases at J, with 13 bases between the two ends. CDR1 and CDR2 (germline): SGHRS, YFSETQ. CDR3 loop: CASTPKLGYEQYF. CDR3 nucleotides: TGCGCCAGCACCCCCAAACTAGGCTACGAGCAGTACTTC.

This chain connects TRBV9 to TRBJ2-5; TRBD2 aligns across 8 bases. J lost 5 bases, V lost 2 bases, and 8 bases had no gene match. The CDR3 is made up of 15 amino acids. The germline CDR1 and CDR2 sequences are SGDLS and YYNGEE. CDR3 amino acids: CASSVQERGRETQYF. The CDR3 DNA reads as TGTGCCAGCAGCGTTCAAGAGCGGGGGAGGGAGACCCAGTACTTC.